This T cell receptor beta chain was documented in a study of graft-versus-host responses after intestinal transplantation. As for the study in general: All recipients were given anti-thymocyte globulin induction, and tacrolimus and steroids were then administered for around three years.

Notes on this clone: Its matching antigen is unknown.

Only in-frame clones appear in the TCRdb table, and some are missing; sequencing was by immunoSEQ multiplex PCR. The table shows some 140,000 clones, with around 90% occurring only once. This TCR was recovered from a human donor who received an intestinal transplant. The material was unstimulated CD4+ T cells sorted from spleen or lymph node cells, obtained before intestinal transplant.

CDR3 sequence reads: CASSLGRLAGGEQYF. For the CDR3, the DNA is TGTGCCAGCAGCTTAGGTCGACTAGCGGGAGGCGAGCAGTACTTC. The chain links TRBV5-6 to TRBJ2-7; 13 bases match TRBD2. V trimming: 2 bases; J trimming: 6 bases; junction bases outside the gene matches: 5. Germline CDR1 and CDR2: SGHDT and YYEEEE. CDR3 size: 15 residues.